A selection of T cell receptor beta chains follows, all from one sample in a study of OX40 agonist ivuxolimab in advanced cancers. Repertoires were generated with immunoSEQ multiplex PCR, while TCRdb's copy carries only in-frame clones and drops some. The sample holds over 20,000 clones; around 83% are singletons and the top ten take 34%. The source material was CD4+ or CD8+ T cells sorted from blood, sampled in a trial of the OX40 agonist ivuxolimab. All receptors come from an adult with an advanced solid tumor such as melanoma, head and neck, liver or kidney cancer. Each CDR3 is given with its conserved first and last residue. The D gene is left open where the match is weak. The size entry is marked missing in some rows and otherwise reads once, few, many or a size class.

d_call clone_size j_call v_call cdr3_aa cdr3_nt
NA few TRBJ2-7 TRBV19 CASSLQGRGYEQYF TGTGCCAGTAGCTTACAGGGTCGTGGGTACGAGCAGTACTTC
NA NA TRBJ1-2 TRBV6-5 CASSYGEYYGYTF TGTGCCAGCAGTTACGGAGAATACTATGGCTACACCTTC
TRBD1 NA TRBJ2-7 TRBV25-1 CASSGLSGGFGGEQYF TGTGCCAGCAGTGGGCTCTCAGGGGGCTTTGGTGGTGAGCAGTACTTC
NA NA TRBJ2-3 TRBV28 CASSLSLANTDTQYF TGTGCCAGCAGTTTATCCCTAGCAAACACAGATACGCAGTATTTT
NA few TRBJ2-7 TRBV10-2 CATLGDHVEQYF TGCGCCACCCTCGGGGATCATGTCGAGCAGTACTTC
TRBD1 NA TRBJ2-7 TRBV29-1 CSVEEGGQAYEQYF TGCAGCGTTGAAGAGGGGGGACAGGCTTACGAGCAGTACTTC
NA NA TRBJ2-7 TRBV9 CASSVEGGNYEQYF TGTGCCAGCAGCGTAGAGGGCGGAAACTACGAGCAGTACTTC
NA NA TRBJ2-5 TRBV6-1 CASKEGTQETQYF TGTGCCAGCAAAGAGGGGACCCAGGAGACCCAGTACTTC
NA NA TRBJ2-3 TRBV7-8 CASSSTATGTVKTDTQYF TGTGCCAGCAGCTCAACCGCCACCGGGACCGTCAAAACAGATACGCAGTATTTT
NA NA TRBJ2-5 TRBV5-1 CASSLKGFGQETQYF TGCGCCAGCAGCTTGAAGGGTTTTGGGCAAGAGACCCAGTACTTC
NA NA TRBJ2-7 TRBV15 CATSREQQAYDF TGTGCCACCAGCAGAGAACAACAGGCATATGACTTC
NA NA TRBJ1-6 TRBV7-2 CASSSGPNSPLHF TGTGCCAGCAGCTCCGGACCTAATTCACCCCTCCACTTT
NA NA TRBJ2-5 TRBV21-1 CASSKRVPQGPPPTQYF TGTGCCAGCAGCAAGCGCGTTCCACAGGGGCCCCCCCCGACCCAGTACTTC
TRBD1 NA TRBJ2-3 TRBV5-6 CASSLSPWDRGRSTDTQYF TGTGCCAGCAGCTTGTCGCCTTGGGACAGAGGTAGGAGCACAGATACGCAGTATTTT
NA NA TRBJ2-7 TRBV4-1 CASSQPGFYEQYF TGCGCCAGCAGCCAACCGGGTTTTTACGAGCAGTACTTC
TRBD1 medium-sized TRBJ2-1 TRBV6-6 CASKGADEQFF TGTGCCAGCAAGGGGGCCGATGAGCAGTTCTTC
NA NA TRBJ2-1 TRBV28 CASSLGAGQGINNEQFF TGTGCCAGCAGTTTAGGGGCAGGGCAGGGGATAAACAATGAGCAGTTCTTC
NA NA TRBJ2-1 TRBV27 CASSLGRVNEQFF TGTGCCAGCAGTTTAGGCAGGGTCAATGAGCAGTTCTTC
NA NA TRBJ2-2 TRBV6-6 CASRVLPTGELFF TGTGCCAGCAGGGTATTGCCGACCGGGGAGCTGTTTTTT
NA NA TRBJ1-1 TRBV4-1 CASREGMNTEAFF TGCGCCAGCAGGGAAGGGATGAACACTGAAGCTTTCTTT
NA NA TRBJ2-5 TRBV5-8 CASRRAEETQYF TGTGCCAGCAGGCGGGCGGAAGAGACCCAGTACTTC
NA NA TRBJ1-6 TRBV19 CASGGSVYNSPLHF TGTGCCAGCGGGGGGTCGGTATATAATTCACCCCTCCACTTT
TRBD1 NA TRBJ2-7 TRBV6-5 CASSSGQGAAYEQYF TGTGCCAGCAGCTCCGGACAGGGGGCTGCGTACGAGCAGTACTTC
NA NA TRBJ1-3 TRBV6-5 CASSSVSTRNTIYF TGTGCCAGCAGCTCCGTGTCTACCCGAAACACCATATATTTT
NA NA TRBJ2-7 TRBV27 CASSLFGAVVYEQYF TGTGCCAGCAGTTTATTTGGCGCGGTCGTCTACGAGCAGTACTTC
TRBD1 medium-sized TRBJ2-7 TRBV6-1 CASSEAGTDEQYF TGTGCCAGCAGTGAAGCGGGGACAGACGAGCAGTACTTC
NA NA TRBJ1-3 TRBV9 CASSVSGSVLLNSGNTIYF TGTGCCAGCAGCGTGTCGGGGAGCGTGCTGTTGAACTCTGGAAACACCATATATTTT
TRBD1 NA TRBJ2-7 TRBV10-2 CASSESQQGKLEQYF TGCGCCAGCAGTGAGTCTCAACAGGGGAAGTTGGAGCAGTACTTC
TRBD1 NA TRBJ2-7 TRBV23-1 CASRRDRTYEQYF TGCGCCAGCAGACGGGACAGAACCTACGAGCAGTACTTC
NA NA TRBJ2-1 TRBV7-9 CASSLEDYRNEQFF TGTGCCAGCAGCTTAGAAGATTATCGCAATGAGCAGTTCTTC
NA NA TRBJ2-3 TRBV6-6 CASRPDNTDTQYF TGTGCCAGCCGGCCGGACAACACAGATACGCAGTATTTT
NA NA TRBJ2-7 TRBV7-9 CASSPIVLYEQYF TGTGCCAGCAGCCCAATAGTACTCTACGAGCAGTACTTC
NA few TRBJ2-7 TRBV5-8 CASSFPGYEQYF TGTGCCAGCAGCTTTCCGGGGTACGAGCAGTACTTC
NA NA TRBJ2-7 TRBV4-1 CASSQDRSSYEQYF TGCGCCAGCAGCCAAGATCGAAGCTCCTACGAGCAGTACTTC
TRBD1 NA TRBJ2-7 TRBV18 CASSPGTGYEQYF TGTGCCAGCTCACCAGGGACAGGCTACGAGCAGTACTTC
NA NA TRBJ2-7 TRBV11-2 CASSLVITGDEQYF TGTGCCAGCAGCTTAGTCATTACTGGGGACGAGCAGTACTTC
NA NA TRBJ2-5 TRBV28 CASRPSGSRQETQYF TGTGCCAGCAGGCCATCCGGGAGTAGGCAAGAGACCCAGTACTTC
TRBD1 once TRBJ2-1 TRBV9 CASSGQGTGDQQFF TGTGCCAGCAGCGGGCAGGGGACAGGGGACCAGCAGTTCTTC
NA NA TRBJ1-1 TRBV7-9 CASSLQNTEAFF TGTGCCAGCAGCTTACAGAACACTGAAGCTTTCTTT
NA NA TRBJ2-7 TRBV27 CASSPTYEQYF TGTGCCAGCAGCCCGACCTACGAGCAGTACTTC
NA NA TRBJ1-2 TRBV5-6 CASSPQGAGKYYTF TGTGCCAGCAGCCCGCAAGGGGCGGGAAAATACTACACCTTC
NA NA TRBJ2-7 TRBV20-1 CSAKAPYEQYF TGCAGTGCGAAGGCCCCCTACGAGCAGTACTTC
TRBD2 NA TRBJ2-2 TRBV13 CASSSRREGTGELFF TGTGCCAGCAGCTCCAGGCGGGAGGGCACCGGGGAGCTGTTTTTT
NA once TRBJ2-7 TRBV7-9 CASSLNVRGTHEQYF TGTGCCAGCAGCTTAAATGTAAGGGGGACCCACGAGCAGTACTTC
NA NA TRBJ1-1 TRBV28 CASSLSPRNTEAFF TGTGCCAGCAGTTTATCCCCCAGGAACACTGAAGCTTTCTTT
NA NA TRBJ2-7 TRBV28 CASSLGIGSSYEQYF TGTGCCAGCAGTTTAGGTATAGGGAGCTCCTACGAGCAGTACTTC
TRBD1 NA TRBJ2-1 TRBV5-4 CASSLGQGDEQFF TGTGCCAGCAGCTTGGGACAGGGCGATGAGCAGTTCTTC
NA NA TRBJ2-7 TRBV7-9 CASSRTYEQYF TGTGCCAGCTCGAGAACCTACGAGCAGTACTTC
NA NA TRBJ2-6 TRBV10-3 CAINNQAGANVLTF TGTGCCATCAATAACCAGGCGGGGGCCAACGTCCTGACTTTC
NA NA TRBJ1-2 TRBV11-2 CASSHRTRQDTF TGTGCCAGCAGCCATCGGACCCGCCAAGACACCTTC
TRBD1 NA TRBJ2-7 TRBV27 CASRTGPYEQYF TGTGCCAGCAGGACAGGGCCCTACGAGCAGTACTTC
TRBD1 NA TRBJ1-5 TRBV7-9 CASSYGQGKPQHF TGTGCCAGCAGCTACGGACAGGGAAAGCCCCAGCATTTT
NA NA TRBJ1-2 TRBV27 CASSPGTLFYGYTF TGTGCCAGTAGTCCCGGGACATTATTCTATGGCTACACCTTC
NA NA TRBJ1-5 TRBV6-5 CASSWDGEGGPQHF TGTGCCAGCAGTTGGGATGGGGAGGGGGGGCCCCAGCATTTT